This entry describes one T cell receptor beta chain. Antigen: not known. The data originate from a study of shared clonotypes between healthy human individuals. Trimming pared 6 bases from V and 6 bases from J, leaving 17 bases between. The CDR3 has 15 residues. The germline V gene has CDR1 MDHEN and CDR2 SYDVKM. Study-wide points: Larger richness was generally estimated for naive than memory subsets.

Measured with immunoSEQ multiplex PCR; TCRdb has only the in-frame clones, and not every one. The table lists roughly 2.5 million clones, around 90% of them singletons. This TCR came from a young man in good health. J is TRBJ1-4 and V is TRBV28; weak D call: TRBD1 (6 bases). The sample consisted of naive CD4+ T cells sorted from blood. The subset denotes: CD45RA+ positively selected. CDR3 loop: CASSRRGGADEKLFF. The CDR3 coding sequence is TGTGCCAGCAGCCGAAGGGGGGGCGCGGATGAAAAACTGTTTTTT.